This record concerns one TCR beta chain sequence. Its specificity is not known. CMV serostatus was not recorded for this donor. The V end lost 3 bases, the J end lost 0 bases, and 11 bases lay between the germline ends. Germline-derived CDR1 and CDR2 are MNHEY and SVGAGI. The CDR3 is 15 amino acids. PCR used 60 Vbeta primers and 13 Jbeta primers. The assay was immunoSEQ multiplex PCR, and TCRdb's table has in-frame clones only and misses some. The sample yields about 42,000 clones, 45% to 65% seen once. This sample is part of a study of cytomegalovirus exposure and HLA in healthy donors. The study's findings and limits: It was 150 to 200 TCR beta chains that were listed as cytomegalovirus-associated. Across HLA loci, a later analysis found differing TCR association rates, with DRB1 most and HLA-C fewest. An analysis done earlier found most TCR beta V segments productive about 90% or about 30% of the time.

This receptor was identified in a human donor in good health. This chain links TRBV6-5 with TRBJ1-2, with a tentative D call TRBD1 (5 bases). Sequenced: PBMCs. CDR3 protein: CASSYPLGPNYGYTF. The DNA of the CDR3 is TGTGCCAGCAGTTATCCCCTGGGGCCTAACTATGGCTACACCTTC.